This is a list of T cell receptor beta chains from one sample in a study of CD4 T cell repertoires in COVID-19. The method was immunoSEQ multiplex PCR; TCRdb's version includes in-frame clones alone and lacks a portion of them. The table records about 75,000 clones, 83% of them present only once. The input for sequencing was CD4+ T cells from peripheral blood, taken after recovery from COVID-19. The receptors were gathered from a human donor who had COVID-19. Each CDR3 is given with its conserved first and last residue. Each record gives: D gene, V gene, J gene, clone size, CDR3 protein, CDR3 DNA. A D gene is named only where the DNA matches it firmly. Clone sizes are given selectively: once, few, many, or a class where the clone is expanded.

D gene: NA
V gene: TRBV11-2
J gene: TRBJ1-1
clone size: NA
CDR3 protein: CASSSGHNTEAFF
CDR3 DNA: TGTGCCAGCAGCTCCGGACACAACACTGAAGCTTTCTTT

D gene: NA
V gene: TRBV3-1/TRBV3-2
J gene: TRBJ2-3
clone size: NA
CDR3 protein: CASSQDSRSSTDTQYF
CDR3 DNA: TGTGCCAGCAGCCAAGATTCGCGGTCTAGCACAGATACGCAGTATTTT

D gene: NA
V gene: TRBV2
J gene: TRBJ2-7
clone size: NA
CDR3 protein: CASSPLRTVSYEQYF
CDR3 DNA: TGTGCCAGCAGTCCCCTCCGGACAGTATCCTACGAGCAGTACTTC

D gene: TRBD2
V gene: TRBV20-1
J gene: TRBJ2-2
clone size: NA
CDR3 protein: CSASEASGGTGELFF
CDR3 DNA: TGCAGTGCTAGTGAGGCTAGCGGGGGGACCGGGGAGCTGTTTTTT

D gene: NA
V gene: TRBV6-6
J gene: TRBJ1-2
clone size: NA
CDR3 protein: CASSAGHGGTF
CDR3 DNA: TGTGCCAGCAGTGCGGGGCACGGGGGAACCTTC

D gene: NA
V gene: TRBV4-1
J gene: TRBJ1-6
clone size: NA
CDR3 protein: CASSQDLRIGTVNSPLHF
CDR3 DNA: TGCGCCAGCAGCCAAGATCTTAGGATAGGGACTGTTAATTCACCCCTCCACTTT

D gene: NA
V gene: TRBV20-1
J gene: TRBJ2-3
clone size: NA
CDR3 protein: CSARYGTQYF
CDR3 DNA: TGCAGTGCTAGATACGGTACGCAGTATTTT

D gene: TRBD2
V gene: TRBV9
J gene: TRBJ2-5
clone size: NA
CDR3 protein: CASSPSGTSGDPGETQYF
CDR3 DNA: TGTGCCAGCAGCCCCAGCGGGACTAGCGGGGACCCGGGAGAGACCCAGTACTTC

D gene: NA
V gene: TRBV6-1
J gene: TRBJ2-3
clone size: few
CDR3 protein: CASSLTTDRTDTQYF
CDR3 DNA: TGTGCCAGCAGCCTTACCACGGACCGCACAGATACGCAGTATTTT

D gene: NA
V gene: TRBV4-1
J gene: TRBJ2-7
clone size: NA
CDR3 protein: CASSPLTGVSYEQYF
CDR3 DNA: TGCGCCAGCAGCCCGTTGACGGGGGTGTCCTACGAGCAGTACTTC

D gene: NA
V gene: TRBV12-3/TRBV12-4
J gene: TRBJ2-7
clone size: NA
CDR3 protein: CASSFRGEQYF
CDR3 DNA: TGTGCCAGCAGTTTCCGCGGAGAGCAGTACTTC

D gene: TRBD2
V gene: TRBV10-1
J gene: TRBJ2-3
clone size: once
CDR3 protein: CASSLVAGGGTDTQYF
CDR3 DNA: TGCGCCAGCAGCCTCGTAGCGGGGGGGGGCACAGATACGCAGTATTTT

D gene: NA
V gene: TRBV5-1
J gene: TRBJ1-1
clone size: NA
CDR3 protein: CASSFGGNTEAFF
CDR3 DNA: TGCGCCAGCAGCTTTGGGGGGAACACTGAAGCTTTCTTT

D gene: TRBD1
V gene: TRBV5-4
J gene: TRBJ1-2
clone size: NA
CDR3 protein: CASSLTGGPPSMNYGYTF
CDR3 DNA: TGTGCCAGCAGCTTAACAGGGGGCCCCCCGTCGATGAACTATGGCTACACCTTC

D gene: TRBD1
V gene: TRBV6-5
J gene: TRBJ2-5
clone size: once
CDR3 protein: CASSRTGGETQYF
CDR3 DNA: TGTGCCAGCAGTCGAACAGGGGGAGAGACCCAGTACTTC

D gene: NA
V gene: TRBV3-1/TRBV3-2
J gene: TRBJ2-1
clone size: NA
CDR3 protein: CASSQDGRGYNEQFF
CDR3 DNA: TGTGCCAGCAGCCAAGATGGTCGGGGATACAATGAGCAGTTCTTC

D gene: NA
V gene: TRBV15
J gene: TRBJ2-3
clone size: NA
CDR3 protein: CATSRDAPTDTQYF
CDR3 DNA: TGTGCCACCAGCAGAGATGCCCCGACAGATACGCAGTATTTT

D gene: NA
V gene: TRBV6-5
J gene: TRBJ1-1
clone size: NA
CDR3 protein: CASMGLAEAFF
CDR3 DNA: TGTGCCAGCATGGGTCTGGCTGAAGCTTTCTTT

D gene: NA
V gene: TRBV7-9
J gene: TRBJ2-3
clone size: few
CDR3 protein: CASSLALSLVASTDTQYF
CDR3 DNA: TGTGCCAGCAGCTTAGCTCTTTCCCTAGTCGCTAGCACAGATACGCAGTATTTT

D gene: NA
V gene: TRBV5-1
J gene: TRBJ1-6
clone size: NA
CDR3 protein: CASSLEGTQNSPLHF
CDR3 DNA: TGCGCCAGCAGCTTGGAGGGGACACAGAATTCACCCCTCCACTTT

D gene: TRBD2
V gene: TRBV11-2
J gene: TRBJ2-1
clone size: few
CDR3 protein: CASSLGGASGYNEQFF
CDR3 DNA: TGTGCCAGCAGCTTGGGCGGGGCTAGCGGCTACAATGAGCAGTTCTTC

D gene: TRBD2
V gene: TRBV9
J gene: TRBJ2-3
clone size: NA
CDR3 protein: CASSVGAGGGTDTQYF
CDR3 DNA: TGTGCCAGCAGCGTAGGGGCGGGGGGAGGCACAGATACGCAGTATTTT

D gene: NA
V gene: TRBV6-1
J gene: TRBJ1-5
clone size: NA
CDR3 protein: CASSEQYLRGKDKNQPQHF
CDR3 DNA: TGTGCCAGCAGTGAACAGTATTTAAGAGGCAAGGACAAAAATCAGCCCCAGCATTTT

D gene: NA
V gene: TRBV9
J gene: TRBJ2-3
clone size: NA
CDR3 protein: CASAGRAASTDTQYF
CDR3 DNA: TGTGCCAGCGCAGGTCGAGCGGCTAGCACAGATACGCAGTATTTT

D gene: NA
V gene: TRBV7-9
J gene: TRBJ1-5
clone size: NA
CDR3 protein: CASSLMDGNQPQHF
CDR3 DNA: TGTGCCAGCAGCCTCATGGACGGGAATCAGCCCCAGCATTTT

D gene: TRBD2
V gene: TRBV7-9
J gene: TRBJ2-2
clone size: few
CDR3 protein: CASSPTRLAGGYTGELFF
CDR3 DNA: TGTGCCAGCAGCCCTACCCGACTAGCGGGGGGCTACACCGGGGAGCTGTTTTTT

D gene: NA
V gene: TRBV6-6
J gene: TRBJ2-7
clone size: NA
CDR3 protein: CASSYRRGYEQYF
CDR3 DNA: TGTGCCAGCAGTTACCGTAGGGGGTACGAGCAGTACTTC

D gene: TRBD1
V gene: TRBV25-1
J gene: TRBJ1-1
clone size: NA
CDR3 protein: CASSAQGGTEAFF
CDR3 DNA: TGTGCCAGCAGTGCCCAGGGGGGCACTGAAGCTTTCTTT

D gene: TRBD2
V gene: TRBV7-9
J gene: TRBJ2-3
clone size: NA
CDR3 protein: CASSARTSGSTDTQYF
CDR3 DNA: TGTGCCAGCAGCGCCCGGACTAGCGGGAGCACAGATACGCAGTATTTT